This TCR beta chain was captured in a study of tumor-infiltrating lymphocytes in oesophageal squamous cell carcinoma. MiXCR, applied by TCRdb to the PCR reads, yields one record per CDR3 protein. The sample includes roughly 13,000 distinct CDR3 sequences, almost 50% of them seen just once. To note about this clonotype: The DNA is left out, because the CDR3 cannot be placed on it with certainty; the CDR3 is given as TCRdb lists it.

The germline V gene has CDR1 SGHTA and CDR2 FQGNSA. The CDR3 is 14 amino acids long, termini counted. This TCR was sampled from a male donor with esophageal squamous cell carcinoma. Sample: blood. The chain carries TRBV7-2 and TRBJ2-3; TRBD1, the D gene given by the table, was not confirmed from the DNA. The CDR3 sequence: CASSWGQGAGELYF.